This T cell receptor beta chain emerged from a study of a mutant IDH1 vaccine in newly diagnosed glioma. Study at large: Vaccination began 4-6 weeks post radiotherapy alone, or with temozolomide cycles. Of treated patients, roughly 62% were men and 37.5% women, averaging 40.4 years. General study points: Pseudoprogression seemed unrelated to changes in top peripheral T cell clonotypes.

Specified time point: week 35, safety follow-up. The study gave 300 ug of mutant IDH1 20-mer peptide per vaccine dose, with topical imiquimod. In weeks 1, 3, 5, 7, 11, 15, 19 and 23, patients were vaccinated. Sequencing was performed with immunoSEQ multiplex PCR; in TCRdb, only in-frame clones are kept and a portion is missing. This sample has about 30,000 clones, with more than 65% found just once. Concerning this clone: The antigen is unknown.

V lost 6 bases and J lost 0, with 12 bases in between. The CDR3 is made up of 14 amino acids. Germline V CDR1 and CDR2: MNHEY, SVGAGI. This chain joins TRBV6-5 and TRBJ2-7; D gene ambiguous. Sequencing was performed on PBMCs, taken from a glioma patient whose treatment included an IDH1 peptide vaccine. The receptor comes from a man aged 25 to 40 with glioma. CDR3 in amino acids: CASSTPSHSYEQYF. In DNA form, the CDR3 reads TGTGCCAGCAGCACGCCCTCCCACTCCTACGAGCAGTACTTC.